A selection of T cell receptor beta chains follows, all from one sample in a study of OX40 agonist ivuxolimab in advanced cancers. The repertoire was sequenced with immunoSEQ multiplex PCR; TCRdb's copy has only in-frame clones and lacks some. The sample yields under 25,000 clones, roughly 70% seen once. The specimen was CD4+ or CD8+ T cells sorted from blood, collected in a trial of the OX40 agonist ivuxolimab. These receptor sequences come from an adult with an advanced solid tumor such as melanoma, head and neck, liver or kidney cancer. CDR3s include the opening cysteine and the closing phenylalanine or tryptophan. D genes are given only for firm matches. Clone size is stated in some rows and not others, as once, few, many or a class when expanded.

V gene: TRBV11-2
clone size: .
J gene: TRBJ2-5
D gene: TRBD2
CDR3 protein: CASSRSGDYQETQYF
CDR3 DNA: TGTGCCAGCAGCCGTAGCGGGGACTACCAAGAGACCCAGTACTTC

V gene: TRBV6-4
clone size: .
J gene: TRBJ2-7
D gene: TRBD2
CDR3 protein: CASSLVAGANYEQYF
CDR3 DNA: TGTGCCAGCAGCTTAGTAGCGGGGGCGAACTACGAGCAGTACTTC

V gene: TRBV28
clone size: .
J gene: TRBJ2-7
D gene: TRBD1
CDR3 protein: CASKPTGSYEQYF
CDR3 DNA: TGTGCCAGCAAACCGACAGGGTCCTACGAGCAGTACTTC

V gene: TRBV5-8
clone size: medium-sized
J gene: TRBJ1-5
D gene: .
CDR3 protein: CASSFTIQVAQPQHF
CDR3 DNA: TGTGCCAGCAGCTTCACTATCCAAGTGGCCCAGCCCCAGCATTTT

V gene: TRBV7-6
clone size: .
J gene: TRBJ2-2
D gene: .
CDR3 protein: CASSLDWDTGELFF
CDR3 DNA: TGTGCCAGCAGCTTAGACTGGGACACCGGGGAGCTGTTTTTT

V gene: TRBV6-5
clone size: .
J gene: TRBJ2-2
D gene: .
CDR3 protein: CASVPNTGELFF
CDR3 DNA: TGTGCCAGTGTACCGAACACCGGGGAGCTGTTTTTT

V gene: TRBV7-6
clone size: .
J gene: TRBJ2-3
D gene: .
CDR3 protein: CASSNRDWEDTQYF
CDR3 DNA: TGTGCCAGCAGCAACCGGGACTGGGAAGATACGCAGTATTTT

V gene: TRBV28
clone size: .
J gene: TRBJ2-1
D gene: .
CDR3 protein: CASSSPARSSYNEQFF
CDR3 DNA: TGTGCCAGCAGTTCCCCCGCCAGGAGCTCCTACAATGAGCAGTTCTTC

V gene: TRBV19
clone size: .
J gene: TRBJ2-1
D gene: TRBD2
CDR3 protein: CASSMAGGENEQFF
CDR3 DNA: TGTGCCAGTAGTATGGCGGGAGGGGAAAATGAGCAGTTCTTC

V gene: TRBV9
clone size: medium-sized
J gene: TRBJ1-6
D gene: .
CDR3 protein: CASTEQEHNSPLHF
CDR3 DNA: TGTGCCAGCACCGAACAGGAGCATAATTCACCCCTCCACTTT

V gene: TRBV28
clone size: .
J gene: TRBJ2-5
D gene: .
CDR3 protein: CASRGQGYGETQYF
CDR3 DNA: TGTGCCAGCAGGGGGCAGGGTTATGGAGAGACCCAGTACTTC

V gene: TRBV6-4
clone size: .
J gene: TRBJ1-3
D gene: .
CDR3 protein: CASSDFFGSVPGNTIYF
CDR3 DNA: TGTGCCAGCAGTGACTTTTTTGGGAGCGTCCCTGGAAACACCATATATTTT

V gene: TRBV5-1
clone size: .
J gene: TRBJ2-1
D gene: .
CDR3 protein: CASSLERGSYNEQFF
CDR3 DNA: TGCGCCAGCAGCTTGGAGAGGGGGTCCTACAATGAGCAGTTCTTC

V gene: TRBV27
clone size: few
J gene: TRBJ2-5
D gene: TRBD1
CDR3 protein: CASSSSRGSGWTQYF
CDR3 DNA: TGTGCCAGCAGTTCATCCAGGGGGTCCGGATGGACCCAGTACTTC

V gene: TRBV6-5
clone size: .
J gene: TRBJ2-3
D gene: .
CDR3 protein: CASSYGGSTDTQYF
CDR3 DNA: TGTGCCAGCAGTTATGGGGGGTCCACAGATACGCAGTATTTT

V gene: TRBV28
clone size: .
J gene: TRBJ2-7
D gene: .
CDR3 protein: CASSFRGRFYEQYF
CDR3 DNA: TGTGCCAGCAGCTTTAGGGGACGGTTCTACGAGCAGTACTTC

V gene: TRBV7-9
clone size: .
J gene: TRBJ2-7
D gene: TRBD2
CDR3 protein: CASSFSEGSGDEQYF
CDR3 DNA: TGTGCCAGCAGCTTTTCCGAAGGTAGCGGGGACGAGCAGTACTTC

V gene: TRBV28
clone size: once
J gene: TRBJ2-2
D gene: .
CDR3 protein: CASSLVLTNTGELFF
CDR3 DNA: TGTGCCAGCAGTTTAGTACTCACGAACACCGGGGAGCTGTTTTTT

V gene: TRBV6-4
clone size: few
J gene: TRBJ2-1
D gene: TRBD2
CDR3 protein: CASSDRASGENEQFF
CDR3 DNA: TGTGCCAGCAGTGACAGGGCTAGCGGGGAAAATGAGCAGTTCTTC